This T cell receptor (beta chain) is from a study of cytomegalovirus exposure and HLA in healthy donors. Donors had nominal health at sampling but likely had unrecorded immune exposures. General study results and limits: With further analysis later on, most CMV-associated TCR beta chains appeared HLA-restricted.

PCR amplification relied on 60 Vbeta primers (plus 13 Jbeta primers). Sequencing used immunoSEQ multiplex PCR; TCRdb keeps in-frame clones, though not all of them. The table includes roughly 150,000 clones, roughly 67% detected once. Germline loops: CDR1 SGHTS, CDR2 YDEGEE. This CDR3 region has 15 residues. V lost 4 bases, J lost 0 bases, and 8 bases lay in between. Concerning this clone: The antigen is not known.

Sequencing used PBMCs. The sequence came from a woman aged 18-29 years in good health and CMV-seropositive. This chain uses TRBV5-8 with TRBJ2-6; no definite D call. The CDR3 protein is CASSPVNSGANVLTF. As DNA, the CDR3 is TGTGCCAGCAGCCCGGTAAACTCTGGGGCCAACGTCCTGACTTTC.